One sample yielded the 20 T cell receptor beta chains listed below, sequenced in a study of a mutant IDH1 vaccine in newly diagnosed glioma. Time point reported: baseline, week 1 (first vaccination visit). Sample treatment: pre-vaccination baseline after standard-of-care therapy. TCRdb keeps only in-frame clones here, not all; method: immunoSEQ multiplex PCR. The repertoire holds 90,000 to 100,000 clones, with roughly 90% as singletons. The sample in question was PBMCs, obtained from a glioma patient treated with radiotherapy, temozolomide or both. These receptors came from a woman in her fifties or sixties with glioma.

The chain is built from TRBV5-4 and TRBJ1-4, with D unresolved. The CDR3 runs to 14 residues. V was shortened by 0 bases and J by 8 bases, with 11 bases between the two germline ends. Germline V gives CDR1 SGHNT, CDR2 YYREEE (reference sequence). The CDR3 here is CASSLGGVREKLFF. The CDR3 DNA follows: TGTGCCAGCAGCTTGGGAGGCGTCCGGGAAAAACTGTTTTTT.

The chain joins TRBV27 to TRBJ2-7, with D perhaps matching TRBD1 or TRBD2 (5 bases each). CDR1 is MNHEY and CDR2 is SMNVEV in the germline V gene (reference sequence). The CDR3 extends over 15 amino acids. Deletions cut 0 bases from V and 2 bases from J, with 11 bases between. CDR3 nucleotides: TGTGCCAGCAGTTTATCGATTGAGGGGACCTACGAGCAGTACTTC. Translation: CASSLSIEGTYEQYF.

A single count supports this clone. V usage is TRBV7-9 and J usage is TRBJ2-7; D remains unclear. The length of the CDR3 is 13 residues. Germline assignment: CDR1 SEHNR and CDR2 FQNEAQ (reference sequence). V lost 3 bases, J lost 2 bases, and 8 bases lay in between. CDR3 in DNA: TGTGCCAGCAGCTTTCCAGGCACCTACGAGCAGTACTTC. Residues: CASSFPGTYEQYF.

This clone was found once. The genes are TRBV9 and TRBJ2-1; D not resolved. Germline loops: CDR1 SGDLS, CDR2 YYNGEE. The CDR3 contains 16 residues. Between the trimmed V and J ends, which lost 3 bases and 7 bases, there was a span of 20 bases. The CDR3 DNA sequence: TGTGCCAGCAGCGGTCGACTGGACGACTTCTGGAATGAGCAGTTCTTC. It translates to CASSGRLDDFWNEQFF.

The chain combines TRBV30 with TRBJ2-5; D not resolved. The V end lost 5 bases, the J end lost 9 bases, and 16 bases lay between the germline ends. CDR3 length equals 12 residues. CDR1 is GTSNPN, CDR2 SVGIG, per germline (reference sequence). The CDR3 DNA reads as TGTGCCTGGCTGACACCCGCAGGAGCCCAGTACTTC. This sequence encodes CAWLTPAGAQYF.

This clone was seen more than once but under ten times. V gene TRBV27 combines with J gene TRBJ1-2; D remains unclear. V was cut by 7 bases and J by 0 bases, with 15 bases left in between. Germline CDR1 MNHEY, CDR2 SMNVEV (reference sequence). This CDR3 contains 15 residues. CDR3 residues: CASTSGRPPNYGYTF. The CDR3 DNA sequence: TGTGCCAGCACCTCCGGACGTCCGCCTAACTATGGCTACACCTTC.

The chain carries TRBV23-1 and TRBJ2-1, with 9 bases matching TRBD1. TRBV23-1 is placed among ORFs of uncertain function. V dropped 4 bases and J dropped 7; count of bases not matched to a gene: 20. CDR3 length: 19 residues. CDR3 DNA sequence: TGCGCCAGCAGTCTCCCGGGACAGGGAGGCGTCCACCGAAATAATGAGCAGTTCTTC. Its protein is CASSLPGQGGVHRNNEQFF.

V is TRBV19 and J is TRBJ1-2; possibly TRBD1 for D (6 bases). Germline CDR1 and CDR2: LNHDA and SQIVND (reference sequence). The CDR3 is 11 amino acids. Between the trimmed V and J ends, which lost 5 bases and 6 bases, there was a span of 7 bases. The CDR3, as DNA: TGTGCCAGTAGTCCAGGGGATGGCTACACCTTC. Translation: CASSPGDGYTF.

The chain combines TRBV9 with TRBJ2-7; D remains ambiguous. Between the trimmed V and J ends, which lost 4 bases and 2 bases, there was a span of 13 bases. Per the germline V gene, CDR1 is SGDLS and CDR2 is YYNGEE. The CDR3 is made up of 14 amino acids. In nucleotides, the CDR3 is TGTGCCAGCAGCCCCGTTAGGGTAACCTACGAGCAGTACTTC. Protein: CASSPVRVTYEQYF.

The rearrangement uses TRBV9 and TRBJ2-1, with 16 positions matching TRBD2. CDR3 length: 17 residues. Germline V gene lookup returns CDR1 SGDLS and CDR2 YYNGEE. V trimming: 1 base; J trimming: 8 bases; junction bases outside the gene matches: 6. CDR3 in amino acids: CASSVQGTSGRAHEQFF. The CDR3 region has the DNA TGTGCCAGCAGCGTACAAGGGACTAGCGGGAGGGCACATGAGCAGTTCTTC.

The chain recombines TRBV28 with TRBJ2-1; D may match TRBD1 or TRBD2 (5 bases each). Deletions cut 10 bases from V and 6 bases from J, with 16 bases between. This CDR3 contains 13 residues. CDR1 is MDHEN and CDR2 is SYDVKM in the germline V gene. The CDR3 loop reads CATYGTLGNEQFF. CDR3 DNA: TGTGCCACTTACGGGACCCTGGGCAATGAGCAGTTCTTC.

The chain uses TRBV19 and TRBJ2-7; 10 positions agree with TRBD2. Trimming at V came to 6 bases and at J to 3 bases, leaving 2 bases not matched to a gene. In germline, CDR1 is LNHDA, CDR2 SQIVND (reference sequence). CDR3 size: 13 residues. The DNA for the CDR3 is TGTGCCAGTAGGAGGACTAGCGGCTACGAGCAGTACTTC. Translation: CASRRTSGYEQYF.

The rearrangement links TRBV6-6 to TRBJ2-7; tentative D call: TRBD2 (6 bases). The germline V and J ends were trimmed by 5 bases and 4 bases, with 15 bases remaining between them. This CDR3 spans 14 amino acids. The germline V gene has CDR1 MNHNY and CDR2 SVGAGI (reference sequence). CDR3 in amino acids: CASSTDGTPYEQYF. The CDR3 DNA sequence: TGTGCCAGCAGTACCGACGGGACTCCTTACGAGCAGTACTTC.

CDR3 in amino acids: CASSESRLAGETQYF. In DNA, the CDR3 is TGTGCCAGCAGTGAATCGCGGCTAGCGGGAGAGACCCAGTACTTC. J is TRBJ2-5 and V is TRBV6-1; 8 bases align to TRBD2. V trimming: 2 bases; J trimming: 4 bases; junction bases outside the gene matches: 6. CDR3 length: 15 amino acids. Looked up from germline, CDR1 is MNHNS and CDR2 is SASEGT.

The chain carries TRBV2 and TRBJ2-2, with 8 positions matching TRBD1. The germline CDR1 and CDR2 sequences are SNHLY and FYNNEI. There are 19 residues in the CDR3. With V trimmed by 1 base and J by 1 base, 11 bases remained unmatched. The chain's CDR3 is CASSEVWAGGRGNTGELFF. The CDR3 DNA follows: TGTGCCAGCAGTGAAGTATGGGCAGGGGGCCGTGGGAACACCGGGGAGCTGTTTTTT.

The chain uses TRBV27 and TRBJ2-3; possible D gene TRBD2, 6 bases. Trimming pared 4 bases from V and 5 bases from J, leaving 13 bases between. The CDR3 is made up of 14 amino acids. Per the germline V gene, CDR1 is MNHEY and CDR2 is SMNVEV (reference sequence). This CDR3 reads CASSSYTGGDTQYF. In DNA, the CDR3 is TGTGCCAGCAGTTCGTATACCGGGGGAGATACGCAGTATTTT.

The rearrangement joins TRBV27 to TRBJ1-1; no clear D. The CDR3 has 13 residues. Between the trimmed V and J ends, which lost 6 bases and 7 bases, there was a span of 15 bases. Per germline, CDR1 MNHEY and CDR2 SMNVEV (reference sequence). The CDR3 DNA follows: TGTGCCAGCAGCCAATCCGGGCGTAGTGAAGCTTTCTTT. Protein: CASSQSGRSEAFF.

This chain joins TRBV28 and TRBJ1-2, with a weak D call TRBD1 (6 bases). V gave up 11 bases and J gave up 2 bases, with 15 bases separating them. CDR3 size: 13 residues. Germline V gene data show CDR1 as MDHEN and CDR2 as SYDVKM. CDR3 in DNA: TGTGCCGCCCTCCCCGGGGGCAACTATGGCTACACCTTC. Translated: CAALPGGNYGYTF.

The V gene is TRBV5-1, the J gene TRBJ1-1; D is uncertain. In germline, CDR1 is SGHRS, CDR2 YFSETQ. The CDR3 sequence is 14 residues long. Trimming took off 3 bases at V and 4 bases at J, with 13 bases between the two ends. CDR3 sequence: CASSSLTEATEAFF. The DNA for the CDR3 is TGCGCCAGCAGCTCCCTGACCGAGGCCACTGAAGCTTTCTTT.

The chain recombines TRBV5-1 with TRBJ2-2; D possibly corresponds to TRBD1 (6 bases). The CDR3 is made up of 16 amino acids. The V end lost 4 bases, the J end lost 2 bases, and 15 bases lay between the germline ends. CDR1 is SGHRS and CDR2 is YFSETQ in the germline V gene. CDR3 nucleotide sequence: TGCGCCAGCAGCACCCCCGGACAGCGCAACACCGGGGAGCTGTTTTTT. Its protein product is CASSTPGQRNTGELFF.